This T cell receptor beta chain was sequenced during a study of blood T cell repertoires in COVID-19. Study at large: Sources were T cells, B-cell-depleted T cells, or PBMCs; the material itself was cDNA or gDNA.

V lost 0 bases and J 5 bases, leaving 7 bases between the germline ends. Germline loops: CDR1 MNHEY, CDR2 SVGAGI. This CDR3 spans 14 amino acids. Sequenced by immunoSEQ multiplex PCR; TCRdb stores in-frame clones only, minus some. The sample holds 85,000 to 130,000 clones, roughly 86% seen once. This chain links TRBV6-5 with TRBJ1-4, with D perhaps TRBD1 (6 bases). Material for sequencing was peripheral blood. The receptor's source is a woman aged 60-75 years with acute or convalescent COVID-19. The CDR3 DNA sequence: TGTGCCAGCAGTTACTCACAGGGAAATGAAAAACTGTTTTTT. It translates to CASSYSQGNEKLFF.